This TCR beta chain originates from a study of cytomegalovirus exposure and HLA in healthy donors. Findings of the study overall: Clonal expansion was found to be greater in HLA-associated TCR beta chains than in equally common others in a later analysis.

This clone was observed a single time. Its cognate antigen is unknown. The V segment lost 3 bases and the J segment 2 bases; nucleotides outside the gene matches: 5. The CDR3 runs 15 residues. CDR1 is LNHDA, CDR2 SQIVND, per germline (reference sequence). Primers included in the PCR were 60 Vbeta and 13 Jbeta primers. The method was immunoSEQ multiplex PCR; TCRdb's version includes in-frame clones alone and lacks a portion of them. The repertoire consists of 200,000 to 250,000 clones, with almost 70% occurring once and the leading ten covering about 3%. Source material: PBMCs. The origin of this receptor is a man aged 35 to 55 in good health and CMV-seropositive. This sequence joins TRBV19 and TRBJ2-3; TRBD1 matches 7 bases. The CDR3 loop reads CASSISGQSTDTQYF. The CDR3 bases are TGTGCCAGTAGTATCTCGGGACAGTCCACAGATACGCAGTATTTT.